The 30 T cell receptor beta chains listed next were all sequenced from one sample in a study of identical twins. One entry per CDR3 protein, called by TCRdb with MiXCR from the 5' RACE reads. Counted here are about 300,000 distinct CDR3 sequences, roughly an eighth occurring once; the ten biggest clones make up around 7.2%. The sample was also reused in another study, on yellow fever vaccine responses in identical twins.

The sequencing sample was made of CD8+ T cells sorted from blood. Receptors were obtained from a woman under 30 in good health.

This clonotype was seen only a few times. As DNA, the CDR3 is TGTGCCAGCAGTTCCCCCCAAGTAACAGAGAACACCGGGGAGCTGTTTTTT. It is translated as CASSSPQVTENTGELFF. The chain carries TRBV6-5 and TRBJ2-2, with unresolved D. CDR1 MNHEY and CDR2 SVGAGI come from the germline V gene. With 4 bases removed from V and 1 base from J, the gap between germline ends came to 16 bases. The CDR3 extends over 17 amino acids.

The genes are TRBV2 and TRBJ2-3; the match to TRBD1 covers 12 bases. The CDR3 is 17 residues long. CDR1 SNHLY and CDR2 FYNNEI come from the germline V gene. V gave up 5 bases and J gave up 5 bases; unmatched junction bases: 11. The chain's CDR3 is CASSYDPGQGAIDTQYF. CDR3 nucleotide sequence: TGTGCCAGCAGTTACGACCCGGGACAGGGGGCAATAGATACGCAGTATTTT.

This clonotype was found many times. The CDR3 spells CASSDVDLNTEAFF. CDR3 nucleotides: TGCGCCAGCAGCGATGTGGATTTGAACACTGAAGCTTTCTTT. V usage is TRBV5-1 and J usage is TRBJ1-1; no reliable D call. The CDR3 is 14 residues long. V gave up 4 bases and J gave up 0 bases, with 10 bases separating them. Germline CDR1 SGHRS, CDR2 YFSETQ.

This clonotype has a handful of counts. The chain links TRBV20-1 to TRBJ1-1; D gene ambiguous. Looked up from germline, CDR1 is DFQATT and CDR2 is SNEGSKA (reference sequence). CDR3 length: 13 amino acids. The V end lost 0 bases, the J end lost 5 bases, and 10 bases lay between the germline ends. CDR3 in amino acids: CSARDRRRTEAFF. Written as DNA, the CDR3 is TGCAGTGCTAGAGATCGCCGAAGGACTGAAGCTTTCTTT.

The rearrangement links TRBV6-4 to TRBJ2-3, with 8 bases aligning to TRBD2. The CDR3 extends over 17 amino acids. The J segment lost 0 bases and the V segment lost 6 bases, leaving 11 bases of the junction unmatched. From germline, CDR1 is MRHNA and CDR2 SNTAGT. The CDR3 reads CASSSSSERGSTDTQYF. CDR3 in DNA: TGTGCCAGCAGCTCCTCTAGTGAGCGGGGGAGCACAGATACGCAGTATTTT.

This clonotype has just a few counts. This rearrangement joins TRBV20-1 to TRBJ2-1; tentative D call: TRBD2 (5 bases). This CDR3 is built from 13 residues. Germline CDR1 and CDR2: DFQATT and SNEGSKA (reference sequence). Trimming shortened V by 3 bases and J by 3 bases, and 9 bases separated the two germline ends. The DNA of the CDR3 is TGCAGTGCTAGGGACTTTGACTACAATGAGCAGTTCTTC. Its protein is CSARDFDYNEQFF.

V is TRBV9 and J is TRBJ1-2; tentative D call: TRBD1 (5 bases). The CDR3 runs to 15 residues. Germline V lookup: CDR1 SGDLS, CDR2 YYNGEE. V lost 1 base and J lost 0, with 10 bases in between. This chain's CDR3 is CASSVWGTTNYGYTF. The CDR3 DNA reads TGTGCCAGCAGCGTATGGGGGACGACTAACTATGGCTACACCTTC. Full variable domain (missing parts from reference TRBV9 and TRBJ1-2): DSGVTQTPKHLITATGQRVTLRCSPRSGDLSVYWYQQSLDQGLQFLIQYYNGEERAKGNILERFSAQQFPDLHSELNLSSLELGDSALYFCASSVWGTTNYGYTFGSGTRLTVV.

The sample holds many counts of this clonotype. This rearrangement joins TRBV20-1 to TRBJ1-3; D is undetermined. From germline, CDR1 is DFQATT and CDR2 SNEGSKA (reference sequence). There are 12 residues in the CDR3. The germline V and J ends were trimmed by 5 bases and 2 bases, with 7 bases remaining between them. CDR3 sequence reads: CSAHGPGNTIYF. The CDR3 nucleotides are TGCAGTGCTCATGGACCTGGAAACACCATATATTTT.

This clonotype was counted only a few times. Its ends do not fully match the called genes, so a read error is possible. DNA for the CDR3: TGTGCCAGGAGTTTCCAACTAGCGGGAGGGCCCTACGAGCAGTACTTC. Translation gives CARSFQLAGGPYEQYF. The rearrangement joins TRBV27 to TRBJ2-7, with 13 bases lining up with TRBD2. The length of the CDR3 is 16 residues. CDR1 is MNHEY and CDR2 is SMNVEV in the germline V gene (reference sequence).

This sequence joins TRBV6-5 and TRBJ2-2; the D gene is possibly TRBD1 (8 bases). Germline V gene lookup returns CDR1 MNHEY and CDR2 SVGAGI. Trimming took 2 bases from V and 5 from J, leaving 15 bases between them. The CDR3 consists of 16 residues. Here the CDR3 DNA reads TGTGCCAGCAGTTACGACACAGGGGGGGCGACCGGGGAGCTGTTTTTT. Amino acid sequence: CASSYDTGGATGELFF.

This clonotype was recorded a few times. The chain carries TRBV20-1 and TRBJ2-1, with D possibly matching TRBD2 (5 bases). Germline CDR1 DFQATT, CDR2 SNEGSKA (reference sequence). Deletions cut 3 bases from V and 7 bases from J, with 16 bases between. The CDR3 totals 14 residues. DNA for the CDR3: TGCAGTGCTAGTGGCCTAGAGGGCGAGAATGAGCAGTTCTTC. It is translated as CSASGLEGENEQFF.

The chain employs TRBV5-1 and TRBJ1-1; tentatively, D is TRBD1 (5 bases). Trimming cost V 1 base and J 4 bases, with 14 bases left between them. The CDR3 loop spans 15 amino acids. In germline, CDR1 is SGHRS, CDR2 YFSETQ. The CDR3 spells CASSLYRTWGTEAFF. The CDR3 region has the DNA TGCGCCAGCAGCTTGTACAGGACATGGGGCACTGAAGCTTTCTTT.

This clonotype was observed a few times. The chain employs TRBV11-2 and TRBJ2-5; D is unclear. The V and J ends lost 5 bases and 1 base respectively, with 11 bases between them. The CDR3 has 14 residues. Germline assignment: CDR1 SGHAT and CDR2 FQNNGV. For the CDR3, the DNA is TGTGCCAGCAGCCCACACAGACTCCAAGAGACCCAGTACTTC. As protein: CASSPHRLQETQYF. Drawing the rest from reference TRBV11-2 and TRBJ2-5, the complete variable domain is EAGVAQSPRYKIIEKRQSVAFWCNPISGHATLYWYQQILGQGPKLLIQFQNNGVVDDSQLPKDRFSAERLKGVDSTLKIQPAKLEDSAVYLCASSPHRLQETQYFGPGTRLLVL.

Ten or more counts support this clonotype. The chain joins TRBV4-2 to TRBJ2-5; the D gene is possibly TRBD2 (6 bases). Germline values: CDR1 LGHNA, CDR2 YNFKEQ. The CDR3 covers 17 residues. V lost 3 bases and J 3 bases, leaving 20 bases between the germline ends. CDR3 region: CASSHAHRGVEEETQYF. CDR3 DNA sequence: TGTGCCAGCAGCCATGCCCATCGCGGGGTCGAGGAAGAGACCCAGTACTTC.

This clonotype was observed at least ten times. This chain links TRBV7-9 with TRBJ2-7, with D hard to call. V lost 1 base, J lost 5 bases, and 6 bases lay in between. CDR1 is SEHNR and CDR2 is FQNEAQ in the germline V gene (reference sequence). This CDR3 region has 12 residues. CDR3 DNA sequence: TGTGCCAGCAGCTTAGGACTGAACGAGCAGTACTTC. It codes for CASSLGLNEQYF.

A few counts support this clonotype. This chain joins TRBV6-1 and TRBJ2-1; D is unclear. V gave up 3 bases and J gave up 3 bases, with 21 bases separating them. This CDR3 is built from 18 residues. Germline CDR1 MNHNS, CDR2 SASEGT. CDR3 sequence (DNA): TGTGCCAGCAGTGACCCCTTTGATTCTTCTACCTACTACAATGAGCAGTTCTTC. Its translation: CASSDPFDSSTYYNEQFF.

This clonotype has only a few counts. The V call is TRBV7-9, the J call TRBJ2-3; D gene ambiguous. V gave up 4 bases and J gave up 1 base, with 15 bases separating them. This CDR3 is 16 amino acids long. Germline CDR1 SEHNR, CDR2 FQNEAQ (reference sequence). CDR3 sequence reads: CASSSPQEFRTDTQYF. Written as DNA, the CDR3 is TGTGCCAGCAGCTCCCCCCAGGAGTTTCGCACAGATACGCAGTATTTT.

This clonotype has only a few counts. V and J are TRBV5-6 and TRBJ1-5, with a weak D call TRBD1 (6 bases). Trimming cost V 5 bases and J 5 bases, with 11 bases left between them. Germline V gene lookup returns CDR1 SGHDT and CDR2 YYEEEE. The CDR3 is 13 amino acids. The DNA for the CDR3 is TGTGCCAGCAGTACAGGGTTGGATCAGCCCCAGCATTTT. Encoded protein: CASSTGLDQPQHF.

The chain recombines TRBV6-5 with TRBJ2-5; TRBD1 agrees at 9 bases. Germline CDR1 and CDR2: MNHEY and SVGAGI. J lost 5 bases, V lost 4 bases, and 5 bases had no gene match. This CDR3 contains 14 residues. CDR3 nucleotides: TGTGCCAGCAGTTGGACAGGGGATGCGGAGACCCAGTACTTC. This translates into CASSWTGDAETQYF.

The CDR3 DNA reads as TGCAGTGCCTCCCGGCCTAGCGGGTGGACTGAAGCTTTCTTT. Translated: CSASRPSGWTEAFF. V and J are TRBV20-1 and TRBJ1-1; D gene unclear. The CDR3 is 14 amino acids. V was clipped by 6 bases and J by 5 bases, with 19 bases between them. Looked up from germline, CDR1 is DFQATT and CDR2 is SNEGSKA (reference sequence).

The CDR3 coding sequence is TGTGCCAGCAGTGGGCCTAGAGGATCGTCTCACTACGAGCAGTACTTC. This encodes CASSGPRGSSHYEQYF. The rearrangement links TRBV6-1 to TRBJ2-7; no firm D call. Trimming pared 4 bases from V and 3 bases from J, leaving 19 bases between. Germline values: CDR1 MNHNS, CDR2 SASEGT. This CDR3 has 16 residues.

The J gene is TRBJ1-1, the V gene TRBV10-2; 8 bases are shared with TRBD1. Germline V gives CDR1 WSHSY, CDR2 SAAADI. Losses at the gene ends were 11 bases for V and 2 bases for J; bases not matched to a gene: 7. The CDR3 extends over 13 amino acids. This CDR3 reads CAGRTGSNTEAFF. CDR3 nucleotide sequence: TGCGCCGGAAGGACAGGGTCTAACACTGAAGCTTTCTTT.

V usage is TRBV20-1 and J usage is TRBJ2-7; TRBD1 matches at 9 bases. This CDR3 has 16 amino acids. Germline V gives CDR1 DFQATT, CDR2 SNEGSKA (reference sequence). The V segment lost 4 bases and the J segment 2 bases; nucleotides outside the gene matches: 12. CDR3 sequence (DNA): TGCAGTGCTATACCGGGACAGGGTAGGGCGACCTACGAGCAGTACTTC. Residues: CSAIPGQGRATYEQYF.

This clonotype showed up just a few times. The genes are TRBV6-1 and TRBJ2-3; 9 nucleotides match TRBD2. CDR3 length: 13 amino acids. Germline trimming cut 11 bases from V and 2 bases from J; bases unmatched to any gene: 5. Per germline, CDR1 MNHNS and CDR2 SASEGT. In nucleotides, the CDR3 is TGTGCCGCGGGGGGGGGGCTCACAGATACGCAGTATTTT. This sequence encodes CAAGGGLTDTQYF.

This clonotype was observed a few times. This chain joins TRBV29-1 and TRBJ2-2; D is perhaps TRBD2 (5 bases). V shed 4 bases and J shed 3 bases, with 12 bases lying between them. The CDR3 runs to 14 residues. CDR1 and CDR2 (germline): SQVTM, ANQGSEA. The CDR3 loop is CSVVKRVDTGELFF. In DNA, the CDR3 is TGCAGCGTTGTGAAGAGGGTGGACACCGGGGAGCTGTTTTTT.

This rearrangement joins TRBV19 to TRBJ1-5; D ambiguous. The CDR3 is made up of 15 amino acids. V was pared by 3 bases and J by 0 bases, with 9 bases between. From germline, CDR1 is LNHDA and CDR2 SQIVND (reference sequence). Here the CDR3 reads CASSIISYSNQPQHF. CDR3 sequence (DNA): TGTGCCAGTAGTATTATTTCGTATAGCAATCAGCCCCAGCATTTT.

In its sample, this clonotype was seen a few times. The chain has TRBV27 and TRBJ2-1; TRBD2 matches 13 bases. Looked up from germline, CDR1 is MNHEY and CDR2 is SMNVEV (reference sequence). The CDR3 runs to 17 residues. Trimming at V came to 2 bases and at J to 10 bases, leaving 11 bases not matched to a gene. The CDR3 sequence: CASSLPGLAGARGEQFF. DNA for the CDR3: TGTGCCAGCAGTTTACCCGGACTAGCGGGAGCCCGGGGGGAGCAGTTCTTC.

The table lists this clonotype with a few counts. The chain combines TRBV20-1 with TRBJ2-1, with D hard to call. This CDR3 has 13 residues. The germline V gene has CDR1 DFQATT and CDR2 SNEGSKA (reference sequence). The ends were cut back, 4 bases at V and 8 bases at J, with 15 bases in the middle. The chain's CDR3 is CSAKDLGGHEQFF. Here the CDR3 DNA reads TGCAGTGCTAAAGATTTGGGTGGGCATGAGCAGTTCTTC.

This clonotype was observed a few times. The DNA of the CDR3 is TGTGCCAGCAGTTTAGCCGCCGGGAGCTACGAGCAGTACTTC. It encodes CASSLAAGSYEQYF. The V and J genes are TRBV27 and TRBJ2-7; possible D gene TRBD2, 6 bases. The CDR3 totals 14 residues. V was shortened by 2 bases and J by 3 bases, with 11 bases between the two germline ends. Looked up from germline, CDR1 is MNHEY and CDR2 is SMNVEV (reference sequence).

The chain joins TRBV13 to TRBJ2-5; no definite D call. The germline CDR1 and CDR2 sequences are PRHDT and FYEKMQ (reference sequence). The V end lost 8 bases, the J end lost 0 bases, and 10 bases lay between the germline ends. The CDR3 totals 13 residues. CDR3 sequence: CASGTTDQETQYF. The CDR3 nucleotides read TGTGCCAGCGGCACTACAGACCAAGAGACCCAGTACTTC.